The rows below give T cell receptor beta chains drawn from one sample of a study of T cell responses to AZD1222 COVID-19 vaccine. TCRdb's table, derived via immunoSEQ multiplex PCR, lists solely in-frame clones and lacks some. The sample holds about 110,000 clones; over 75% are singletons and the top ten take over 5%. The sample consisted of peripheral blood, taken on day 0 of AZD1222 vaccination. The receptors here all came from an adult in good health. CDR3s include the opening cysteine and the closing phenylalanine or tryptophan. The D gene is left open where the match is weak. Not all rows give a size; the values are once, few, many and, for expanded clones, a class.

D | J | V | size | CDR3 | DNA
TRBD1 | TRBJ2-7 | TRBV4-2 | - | CASSQTGGSSYEQYF | TGTGCCAGCAGCCAGACAGGGGGCAGCTCCTACGAGCAGTACTTC
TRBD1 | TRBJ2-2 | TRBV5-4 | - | CASSLRQGMRTGELFF | TGTGCCAGCAGCTTGAGACAGGGAATGAGAACCGGGGAGCTGTTTTTT
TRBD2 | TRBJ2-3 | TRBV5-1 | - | CASSLGTRGSTDTQYF | TGCGCCAGCAGCTTGGGGACTAGAGGGAGCACAGATACGCAGTATTTT
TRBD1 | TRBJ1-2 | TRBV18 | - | CASSTGQVVMDYGYTF | TGTGCCAGCTCAACGGGACAGGTCGTAATGGATTATGGCTACACCTTC
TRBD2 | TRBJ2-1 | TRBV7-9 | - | CASSSSAGGIYNEQFF | TGTGCCAGCAGCTCTTCCGCGGGGGGCATATACAATGAGCAGTTCTTC
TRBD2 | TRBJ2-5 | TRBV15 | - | CATSRGGAGGLETQYF | TGTGCCACCAGCAGAGGGGGAGCGGGGGGGCTTGAGACCCAGTACTTC
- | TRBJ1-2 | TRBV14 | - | CASSQDYSHGYTF | TGTGCCAGCAGCCAAGATTACAGCCATGGCTACACCTTC
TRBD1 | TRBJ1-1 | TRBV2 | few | CASSGPGGGNTEAFF | TGTGCCAGCAGTGGTCCAGGGGGTGGGAACACTGAAGCTTTCTTT
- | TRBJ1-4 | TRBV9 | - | CASSGISQGEKLFF | TGTGCCAGCAGCGGGATCTCTCAAGGGGAAAAACTGTTTTTT
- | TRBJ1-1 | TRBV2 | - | CASSSLANTEAFF | TGTGCCAGCAGTTCCCTTGCGAACACTGAAGCTTTCTTT
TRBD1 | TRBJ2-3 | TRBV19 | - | CASSRQGATDTQYF | TGTGCCAGTAGCCGACAGGGGGCCACAGATACGCAGTATTTT
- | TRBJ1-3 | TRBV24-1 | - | CATSGAGNTIYF | TGTGCCACCAGTGGTGCCGGAAACACCATATATTTT
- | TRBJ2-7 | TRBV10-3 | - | CAISESVAAVSYF | TGTGCCATCAGTGAGTCGGTAGCGGCGGTTTCTTACTTC
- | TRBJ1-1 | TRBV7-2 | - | CASTEKAGSAEAFF | TGTGCCAGCACCGAAAAGGCCGGGTCCGCTGAAGCTTTCTTT
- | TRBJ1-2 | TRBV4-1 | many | CASSQEENSYGYTF | TGCGCCAGCAGCCAAGAGGAAAACTCCTATGGCTACACCTTC
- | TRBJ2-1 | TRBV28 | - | CASSSSGRVRQFF | TGTGCCAGCAGTTCATCTGGTAGGGTTCGGCAGTTCTTC
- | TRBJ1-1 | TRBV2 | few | CASSENRPNTEAFF | TGTGCCAGCAGTGAGAACAGACCGAACACTGAAGCTTTCTTT
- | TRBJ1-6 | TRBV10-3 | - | CATKGAASNSPLHF | TGTGCCACCAAGGGCGCCGCCAGCAATTCACCCCTCCACTTT
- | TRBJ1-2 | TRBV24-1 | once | CATSGQGYGYTF | TGTGCCACCAGTGGTCAGGGCTATGGCTACACCTTC
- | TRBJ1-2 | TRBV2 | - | CASSEFREGYTF | TGTGCCAGCAGTGAATTCAGGGAGGGCTACACCTTC
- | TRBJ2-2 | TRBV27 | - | CASSLWSGRNTGELFF | TGTGCCAGCAGTTTATGGTCTGGCAGGAACACCGGGGAGCTGTTTTTT
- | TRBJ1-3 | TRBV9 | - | CASSTEQYSGNTIYF | TGTGCCAGCAGCACTGAGCAATACTCTGGAAACACCATATATTTT
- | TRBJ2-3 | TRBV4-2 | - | CASSQEEGSRVDTQYF | TGTGCCAGCAGCCAAGAGGAAGGCTCGAGGGTAGATACGCAGTATTTT
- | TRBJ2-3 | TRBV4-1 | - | CASSRGLANTDTQYF | TGCGCCAGCAGTCGTGGTCTAGCTAACACAGATACGCAGTATTTT
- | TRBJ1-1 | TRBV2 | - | CASRDRGGMNTEAFF | TGTGCCAGCAGGGACCGGGGGGGAATGAACACTGAAGCTTTCTTT
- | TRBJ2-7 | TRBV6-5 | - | CASQTVYEQYF | TGTGCCAGCCAGACAGTCTACGAGCAGTACTTC
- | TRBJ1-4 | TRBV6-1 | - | CASSEGLFVAIEKLFF | TGTGCCAGCAGTGAAGGACTGTTCGTCGCTATTGAAAAACTGTTTTTT
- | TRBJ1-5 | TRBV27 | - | CASSFGVSQPQHF | TGTGCCAGCAGTTTCGGGGTTAGTCAGCCCCAGCATTTT
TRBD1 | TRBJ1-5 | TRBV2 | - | CASSGTGGDQPQHF | TGTGCCAGCAGTGGGACAGGGGGCGATCAGCCCCAGCATTTT
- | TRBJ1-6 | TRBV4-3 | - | CASSQETSNFPNSPLHF | TGCGCCAGCAGCCAAGAGACCTCTAACTTCCCTAATTCACCCCTCCACTTT
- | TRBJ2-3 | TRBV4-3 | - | CASSQDSRGDTQYF | TGCGCCAGCAGCCAAGATAGTCGGGGGGATACGCAGTATTTT